The clone carrying this TCR beta chain was counted at least ten times. Its cognate antigen is unknown. V shed 2 bases, J shed 2 bases, and the junction held 12 bases outside the gene matches. Germline V gene data show CDR1 as MDHEN and CDR2 as SYDVKM. This CDR3 spans 18 amino acids. TCRdb itself ran the reads through MiXCR, one entry per CDR3 protein. In the table there are more than 85,000 distinct CDR3 sequences, about 15% of which are singletons. The data were obtained in a study of T cell repertoires in cytomegalovirus infection. As for the study in general: Shared public TCR beta signatures pointed to both CMV infection and a matching HLA type.

General study findings and limits: HLA-C-restricted CMV-specific TCR beta clonotypes prevailed in the ex vivo response. Adding up the frequency of public TCR beta families identified people who carried CMV plus the relevant HLA.

Source material: PBMCs. The receptor's source is a human donor in good health (CMV status not recorded). Some clones in this sample may be carry-over from other donors' samples. The V gene is TRBV28, the J gene TRBJ2-3; TRBD2 matches at 8 bases. The CDR3 is CASSLGGWAGGLTDTQYF. CDR3 sequence (DNA): TGTGCCAGCAGTTTAGGGGGATGGGCGGGGGGACTCACAGATACGCAGTATTTT.